The TCR beta chain described here comes from a study of T cells after yellow fever vaccination. The authors made TCR cDNA by 5'RACE template switching, adding a universal primer site and UMIs. TCRdb itself ran the 5' RACE reads through MiXCR, one entry per CDR3 protein. Altogether over 150,000 distinct CDR3 sequences are present, roughly 6.2% being singletons, with the ten largest covering just under 3%. In germline, CDR1 is SGHDT, CDR2 YYEEEE. The CDR3 contains 15 residues. V was shortened by 9 bases and J by 1 base, with 16 bases between the two germline ends. This clonotype was seen repeatedly, ten times or more. The antigen is not known. Findings of the study overall: Faster peaking, at day 5 versus 15, marked a secondary response that was weaker. The booster response re-showed most primary clones: 96% CD4, approximately 90% CD8.

The J gene is TRBJ2-2, the V gene TRBV5-6; D unclear. The source is a man in his late teens or twenties who received the YFV17D yellow fever vaccine. This specimen was CD4+ T cells sorted from PBMCs, taken on the day of the first yellow fever vaccination. The CDR3 here is CATAANFLNTGELFF. The CDR3 DNA reads as TGTGCCACCGCCGCGAATTTTTTGAACACCGGGGAGCTGTTTTTT.